The 28 T cell receptor beta chains listed next were all sequenced from one sample in a study of OX40 agonist ivuxolimab in advanced cancers. Using immunoSEQ multiplex PCR, the repertoire was profiled, and TCRdb retains in-frame clones only, with some absent. The sample consists of about 76,000 clones, roughly nine tenths of them appearing once. The sample was CD4+ or CD8+ T cells sorted from blood, taken in a trial of the OX40 agonist ivuxolimab. These receptors originate from an adult with an advanced solid tumor such as melanoma, head and neck, liver or kidney cancer.

V and J are TRBV9 and TRBJ2-2; possibly TRBD1 or TRBD2 for D (8 bases each). This CDR3 contains 16 residues. V lost 6 bases and J 7 bases, leaving 22 bases between the germline ends. Per the germline V gene, CDR1 is SGDLS and CDR2 is YYNGEE. The CDR3 nucleotides read TGTGCCAGCACCCGGGGGGGGCAGGGGGCGAACGGGGAGCTGTTTTTT. It specifies CASTRGGQGANGELFF.

A single count supports this clone. V usage is TRBV30 and J usage is TRBJ2-7, with no clear D. V dropped 5 bases and J dropped 4 bases, with 9 bases sitting between them. This CDR3 spans 11 amino acids. Per the germline V gene, CDR1 is GTSNPN and CDR2 is SVGIG (reference sequence). CDR3: CAWAFGYEQYF. CDR3 DNA: TGTGCCTGGGCCTTCGGGTACGAGCAGTACTTC.

The chain links TRBV10-3 to TRBJ2-5; 8 positions agree with TRBD2. The CDR3 is made up of 15 amino acids. Losses at the gene ends were 5 bases for V and 2 bases for J; bases not matched to a gene: 7. Germline loops: CDR1 ENHRY, CDR2 SYGVKD. The CDR3 region is CAISWSAGAQETQYF. The CDR3 region has the DNA TGTGCCATCAGTTGGTCAGCGGGGGCACAAGAGACCCAGTACTTC.

The chain combines TRBV27 with TRBJ2-2, with D maybe TRBD1 (6 bases). Germline CDR1 is MNHEY and CDR2 is SMNVEV (reference sequence). The CDR3 contains 14 residues. V was pared by 5 bases and J by 6 bases, with 13 bases between. The CDR3 DNA sequence: TGTGCCAGCAGTCGGACAGACTTGGCCGGGGAGCTGTTTTTT. This translates into CASSRTDLAGELFF.

The chain uses TRBV19 and TRBJ2-7, with 9 bases matching TRBD1. CDR1 LNHDA and CDR2 SQIVND come from the germline V gene (reference sequence). The CDR3 has 16 residues. Losses at the gene ends were 1 base for V and 5 bases for J; bases not matched to a gene: 9. The CDR3 DNA sequence: TGTGCCAGTAGTATAGTCGCCGGGACAGGGAAGAACGAGCAGTACTTC. As protein: CASSIVAGTGKNEQYF. Drawing the rest from reference TRBV19 and TRBJ2-7, the complete variable domain is DGGITQSPKYLFRKEGQNVTLSCEQNLNHDAMYWYRQDPGQGLRLIYYSQIVNDFQKGDIAEGYSVSREKKESFPLTVTSAQKNPTAFYLCASSIVAGTGKNEQYFGPGTRLTVT.

The rearrangement links TRBV12-5 to TRBJ1-5; D is ambiguous. The CDR3 totals 17 residues. CDR1 and CDR2 (germline): LGHNT, FRNRAP. The V gene lost 7 bases and the J gene lost 0 bases, with 19 bases spanning the gap. CDR3 sequence: CASAIAQLRHSNQPQHF. The CDR3 DNA is TGTGCTAGTGCTATCGCGCAGTTGCGACATAGCAATCAGCCCCAGCATTTT.

CDR3: CASSLQGAHQPQHF. The DNA of the CDR3 is TGTGCCAGCAGCCTACAGGGAGCCCATCAGCCCCAGCATTTT. The V gene is TRBV6-5, the J gene TRBJ1-5, with a tentative D call TRBD1 (6 bases). This CDR3 spans 14 amino acids. V was clipped by 6 bases and J by 5 bases, with 14 bases between them. CDR1 and CDR2 (germline): MNHEY, SVGAGI.

This chain links TRBV28 with TRBJ1-2; no definite D call. The CDR3 length is 16 residues. Per the germline V gene, CDR1 is MDHEN and CDR2 is SYDVKM. V dropped 4 bases and J dropped 2 bases, with 17 bases sitting between them. CDR3 DNA sequence: TGTGCCAGCAGTTCCTCATTAACTGGTCGCAACTATGGCTACACCTTC. Its protein product is CASSSSLTGRNYGYTF.

In nucleotides, the CDR3 is TGTGCCAGCAGCACGGGACGCCTTAGGACTAGCGGGAACTCTGGGGCCAACGTCCTGACTTTC. This gives the protein CASSTGRLRTSGNSGANVLTF. The chain recombines TRBV21-1 with TRBJ2-6; the table's D call, TRBD2, has no DNA check behind it. TRBV21-1 is listed as a pseudogene. The CDR3 has 21 amino acids.

The chain recombines TRBV9 with TRBJ1-5; D not certain. CDR1 SGDLS and CDR2 YYNGEE come from the germline V gene. Trimming left V 1 base short and J 5 bases short, with 19 bases between. There are 17 residues in the CDR3. This chain's CDR3 is CASSVNLYRLGDQPQHF. The CDR3 DNA reads TGTGCCAGCAGCGTAAATTTATATCGTCTGGGAGATCAGCCCCAGCATTTT.

This chain uses TRBV5-6 with TRBJ2-1; 9 bases fit TRBD2. Trimming cost V 2 bases and J 3 bases; bases outside gene matches: 9. The CDR3 runs 17 residues. Germline CDR1 is SGHDT and CDR2 is YYEEEE. The CDR3 region is CASSFGGGLAHYNEQFF. CDR3 DNA sequence: TGTGCCAGCAGCTTTGGTGGGGGACTAGCCCACTACAATGAGCAGTTCTTC.

This sequence joins TRBV4-1 and TRBJ2-1; 11 bases align to TRBD2. Losses at the gene ends were 5 bases for V and 8 bases for J; bases not matched to a gene: 8. CDR1 is MGHRA, CDR2 YSYEKL, per germline. The CDR3 runs 15 residues. CDR3 in amino acids: CASSKGLAVGDEQFF. CDR3 sequence (DNA): TGCGCCAGCAGCAAGGGACTAGCGGTAGGTGATGAGCAGTTCTTC.

This chain uses TRBV7-9 with TRBJ2-7; 10 bases align to TRBD2. The CDR3 covers 16 residues. The V and J ends lost 1 base and 0 bases, in that order; junction bases with no gene match: 3. Per the germline V gene, CDR1 is SEHNR and CDR2 is FQNEAQ (reference sequence). CDR3 DNA sequence: TGTGCCAGCAGCTTAGGCGCTAGCGGGAGCTCCTACGAGCAGTACTTC. The encoded protein is CASSLGASGSSYEQYF. Filled out from reference TRBV7-9 and TRBJ2-7, the complete variable domain reads DTGVSQNPRHKITKRGQNVTFRCDPISEHNRLYWYRQTLGQGPEFLTYFQNEAQLEKSRLLSDRFSAERPKGSFSTLEIQRTEQGDSAMYLCASSLGASGSSYEQYFGPGTRLTVT.

The chain links TRBV19 to TRBJ1-2; D is unresolved. The germline V and J ends were trimmed by 5 bases and 3 bases, with 10 bases remaining between them. Germline values: CDR1 LNHDA, CDR2 SQIVND (reference sequence). This CDR3 comprises 13 residues. Written as DNA, the CDR3 is TGTGCCAGTAGTTTGATGTCGGACTATGGCTACACCTTC. Amino acids: CASSLMSDYGYTF.

V and J are TRBV27 and TRBJ2-7; 9 bases are a match to TRBD2. The V and J ends lost 5 bases and 0 bases, in that order; junction bases with no gene match: 5. The germline V gene has CDR1 MNHEY and CDR2 SMNVEV (reference sequence). The CDR3 consists of 15 residues. Here the CDR3 reads CASSHSGSLSYEQYF. The CDR3 DNA reads as TGTGCCAGCAGTCATAGCGGGAGCCTCTCCTACGAGCAGTACTTC.

The CDR3 bases are TGTGCCAGCAGCTCACTAGCGGGAGCCCCAGATACGCAGTATTTT. Its protein product is CASSSLAGAPDTQYF. The gene calls are TRBV7-2 and TRBJ2-3, with TRBD2 identical over 11 bases. The V and J ends lost 4 bases and 4 bases, in that order; junction bases with no gene match: 4. Germline V gene data show CDR1 as SGHTA and CDR2 as FQGNSA. The CDR3 is made up of 15 amino acids.

This chain connects TRBV5-1 to TRBJ2-3; 8 positions match TRBD1. Germline CDR1 reads SGHRS; CDR2 reads YFSETQ. Trimming took 5 bases from V and 4 from J; bases not matched to a gene: 6. This CDR3 is 14 amino acids long. The CDR3 DNA reads TGCGCCAGCAGTTTCACAGGGGGTTCAGATACGCAGTATTTT. Its protein is CASSFTGGSDTQYF.

The chain has TRBV21-1 and TRBJ2-1; the table's D gene call, TRBD1, was not cross checked with the DNA. TRBV21-1 is recorded as a pseudogene. The CDR3 consists of 16 residues. The CDR3 protein is CASSKYRDSPYNEQFF. CDR3 nucleotides: TGTGCCAGCAGCAAGTACCGGGACAGCCCCTACAATGAGCAGTTCTTC.

A single count supports this clone. The chain carries TRBV4-1 and TRBJ1-1, with D uncertain. V lost 4 bases, J lost 0 bases, and 6 bases lay in between. The length of the CDR3 is 13 residues. CDR1 and CDR2 (germline): MGHRA, YSYEKL. The CDR3 sequence: CASSPTVNTEAFF. The CDR3 DNA reads as TGCGCCAGCAGCCCCACAGTGAACACTGAAGCTTTCTTT.

The rearrangement links TRBV5-4 to TRBJ1-1; 7 nucleotides agree with TRBD1. CDR3 length: 14 residues. V was pared by 3 bases and J by 1 base, with 3 bases of the junction left unmatched. CDR1 and CDR2 from the germline V gene are SGHNT and YYREEE (reference sequence). The CDR3 spells CASSSGQANTEAFF. As DNA, the CDR3 is TGTGCCAGCAGCTCCGGACAGGCGAACACTGAAGCTTTCTTT.

The J gene is TRBJ1-1, the V gene TRBV7-9, with TRBD1 as a possible D gene (5 bases). This CDR3 region has 13 residues. CDR1 and CDR2 from the germline V gene are SEHNR and FQNEAQ (reference sequence). Trimming cost V 3 bases and J 10 bases, with 15 bases left between them. CDR3 in DNA: TGTGCCAGCAGCTTCGCGGGGCAGGGAGGAGCTTTCTTT. Translation: CASSFAGQGGAFF.

V is TRBV10-2 and J is TRBJ1-6; D possibly corresponds to TRBD1 (6 bases). Germline V gene sequence: CDR1 WSHSY, CDR2 SAAADI. CDR3 size: 14 residues. The V end lost 6 bases, the J end lost 8 bases, and 14 bases lay between the germline ends. CDR3 loop: CASRGGAQDSPLHF. The CDR3 nucleotides are TGCGCCAGCAGGGGGGGGGCTCAGGATTCACCCCTCCACTTT.

This clone was found once. This chain's CDR3 is CASSPDRDSPLHF. The DNA for the CDR3 is TGTGCCAGTAGCCCGGACAGGGATTCACCCCTCCACTTT. The chain couples TRBV19 to TRBJ1-6, with 8 bases fitting TRBD1. This CDR3 has 13 residues. Trimming cost V 6 bases and J 8 bases; bases outside gene matches: 3. Germline V gene data show CDR1 as LNHDA and CDR2 as SQIVND (reference sequence).

The gene calls are TRBV6-4 and TRBJ2-1; 7 bases match TRBD2. Germline V lookup: CDR1 MRHNA, CDR2 SNTAGT. CDR3 length: 15 amino acids. With V trimmed by 0 bases and J by 4 bases, 3 bases remained unmatched. CDR3 sequence (DNA): TGTGCCAGCAGTGACTCGGCTAGCGGTTACAATGAGCAGTTCTTC. Its translation: CASSDSASGYNEQFF.

Written as DNA, the CDR3 is TGTGCCAGCGGCTCGGGACAGCAAGAGACCCAGTACTTC. It encodes CASGSGQQETQYF. The chain is built from TRBV28 and TRBJ2-5; 7 bases fit TRBD1. The V segment lost 8 bases and the J segment 2 bases; nucleotides outside the gene matches: 5. From germline, CDR1 is MDHEN and CDR2 SYDVKM. The CDR3 has 13 residues.

The gene calls are TRBV9 and TRBJ2-7; the match to TRBD2 covers 10 bases. Per the germline V gene, CDR1 is SGDLS and CDR2 is YYNGEE. Trimming removed 4 bases from V and 0 bases from J; junction bases left unmatched: 4. The CDR3 length is 15 residues. CDR3 nucleotide sequence: TGTGCCAGCAGCCCCCGACTAGCGGGCTCCTACGAGCAGTACTTC. Translated: CASSPRLAGSYEQYF.

V is TRBV5-1 and J is TRBJ2-1; 7 nucleotides align to TRBD1. This CDR3 is 15 amino acids long. Germline values: CDR1 SGHRS, CDR2 YFSETQ. V gave up 4 bases and J gave up 3 bases; unmatched junction bases: 7. The CDR3 bases are TGCGCCAGCAGCCTATGGACAGGTCTCTACAATGAGCAGTTCTTC. The encoded protein is CASSLWTGLYNEQFF.

The chain links TRBV21-1 to TRBJ2-7; whether TRBD1, the table's D call, matches the DNA was not checked. TRBV21-1 is a pseudogene. The CDR3 is 14 residues long. CDR3 amino acids: CASSIENRTGEQYF. In DNA form, the CDR3 reads TGTGCCAGCAGCATCGAGAACCGGACAGGGGAGCAGTACTTC.